The source of this TCR beta chain is a study of cytomegalovirus exposure and HLA in healthy donors. This clone appeared a single time. CDR3 length: 15 residues. CDR1 SGHTA and CDR2 FQGTGA come from the germline V gene. Trimming removed 1 base from V and 6 bases from J, with 16 bases in between. Use of 60 Vbeta and 13 Jbeta primers characterized the PCR. Repertoires were generated with immunoSEQ multiplex PCR, while TCRdb's copy carries only in-frame clones and drops some. The sample lists around 180,000 clones, around 77% occurring once. Sample: PBMCs. The J gene is TRBJ2-7, the V gene TRBV7-3; D might be TRBD2 (6 bases). This clonotype originated in a man aged 55 to 69 in good health and CMV-seronegative. The CDR3 DNA reads as TGTGCCAGCAGCTTAAATGGGGGAGGTAGCTCCGAGCAGTACTTC. It specifies CASSLNGGGSSEQYF.